Below, 22 T cell receptor beta chains from the same sample are listed, as sequenced in a study of T cells in Graves' hyperthyroidism and ophthalmopathy. The CDR3 regions of TCR beta were amplified from RNA transcripts. HTBI primers were employed in a first-round RT-PCR of the TCR CDR3. TCRdb redid the calling of the multiplex PCR reads with MiXCR, one entry per CDR3 protein. The table lists about 570,000 distinct CDR3 sequences, about 45% of them singletons, with around 17% in the top ten. The sequencing sample was made of peripheral blood or thyroid tissue (not recorded which). The receptors derive from an adult woman with Graves' disease, either hyperthyroidism or ophthalmopathy (not recorded which).

This clonotype occurred once. One junction end does not reproduce the germline sequence, and a read error may be involved. The rearrangement uses TRBV7-9 and TRBJ2-5, with D possibly TRBD2 on 5 matching bases. Germline CDR1 SEHNR, CDR2 FQNEAQ (reference sequence). The CDR3 spans 15 residues. The CDR3 bases are TGCGCCAGCAGCCACCCCCCCGTGGGGAGTGAGACCCAGTACTTC. It translates to CASSHPPVGSETQYF. The variable domain in full, completed from reference TRBV7-9 and TRBJ2-5, reads DTGVSQNPRHKITKRGQNVTFRCDPISEHNRLYWYRQTLGQGPEFLTYFQNEAQLEKSRLLSDRFSAERPKGSFSTLEIQRTEQGDSAMYLCASSHPPVGSETQYFGPGTRLLVL.

The sample holds one count of this clonotype. The J gene is TRBJ2-7, the V gene TRBV2; 9 positions agree with TRBD1. Germline values: CDR1 SNHLY, CDR2 FYNNEI. The junction had 5 bases not matched to a gene; V was cut back by 5 bases and J by 0 bases. There are 15 residues in the CDR3. The CDR3 DNA is TGTGCCAGCAGTCAGGACAGGGGCACCTCCTACGAGCAGTACTTC. This sequence encodes CASSQDRGTSYEQYF.

The V gene is TRBV11-2, the J gene TRBJ1-2, with 7 bases matching TRBD1. Germline CDR1 SGHAT, CDR2 FQNNGV. V dropped 8 bases and J dropped 5; count of bases not matched to a gene: 8. The length of the CDR3 is 13 residues. In nucleotides, the CDR3 is TGTGCCAGCCTCCAAGGGACAGCTTATGGCTACACCTTC. The encoded protein is CASLQGTAYGYTF. The full variable domain, in which reference TRBV11-2 and TRBJ1-2 provide the parts outside the CDR3, is EAGVAQSPRYKIIEKRQSVAFWCNPISGHATLYWYQQILGQGPKLLIQFQNNGVVDDSQLPKDRFSAERLKGVDSTLKIQPAKLEDSAVYLCASLQGTAYGYTFGSGTRLTVV.

The table lists this clonotype with many counts. V gene TRBV28 combines with J gene TRBJ2-7; 8 bases align to TRBD1. Germline CDR1 MDHEN, CDR2 SYDVKM. Trimming removed 5 bases from V and 6 bases from J; junction bases left unmatched: 15. The CDR3 is 16 amino acids. CDR3 residues: CASSPQGTGSLTEQYF. As DNA, the CDR3 is TGTGCCAGCAGTCCTCAGGGGACAGGTAGTTTGACCGAGCAGTACTTC.

In this sample, this clonotype turned up many times. This sequence joins TRBV5-1 and TRBJ2-5; D call uncertain. V lost 0 bases to trimming and J lost 5 bases, with 11 bases between them. The CDR3 is 14 amino acids. Germline V gene lookup returns CDR1 SGHRS and CDR2 YFSETQ. CDR3 sequence: CASSLGPSSETQYF. The CDR3 bases are TGCGCCAGCAGCTTGGGTCCCTCGTCGGAGACCCAGTACTTC.

The gene calls are TRBV28 and TRBJ2-5; D may be TRBD2 (7 bases). Per the germline V gene, CDR1 is MDHEN and CDR2 is SYDVKM. This CDR3 comprises 15 residues. V lost 10 bases and J 2 bases, leaving 20 bases between the germline ends. As DNA, the CDR3 is TGTGCCACTTCTGGGGGGGGACATTCGCAAGAGACCCAGTACTTC. Its protein is CATSGGGHSQETQYF. Variable domain in full (rest from reference TRBV28 and TRBJ2-5): DVKVTQSSRYLVKRTGEKVFLECVQDMDHENMFWYRQDPGLGLRLIYFSYDVKMKEKGDIPEGYSVSREKKERFSLILESASTNQTSMYLCATSGGGHSQETQYFGPGTRLLVL.

This chain uses TRBV6-6 with TRBJ2-3; TRBD2 matches at 9 bases. The V gene end was trimmed by 6 bases and the J gene end by 0 bases; junction bases not matched to a gene: 4. In germline, CDR1 is MNHNY, CDR2 SVGAGI (reference sequence). CDR3 size: 15 residues. This CDR3 is CASSRLAASTDTQYF. The CDR3 bases are TGTGCCAGCAGCCGACTAGCGGCAAGCACAGATACGCAGTATTTT.

V and J are TRBV19 and TRBJ1-2; D perhaps matches TRBD1 (5 bases). The germline V gene has CDR1 LNHDA and CDR2 SQIVND (reference sequence). The CDR3 is made up of 16 amino acids. V lost 5 bases and J 2 bases, leaving 18 bases between the germline ends. The CDR3 nucleotides read TGTGCCAGTAGTGCTCGTGGAGGGGAAGGAAACTATGGCTACACCTTC. Residues: CASSARGGEGNYGYTF.

This chain joins TRBV5-1 and TRBJ2-5; a weak D match, TRBD1 (7 bases). Looked up from germline, CDR1 is SGHRS and CDR2 is YFSETQ. This CDR3 contains 15 residues. V was trimmed by 0 bases and J by 2 bases, leaving 11 bases between them. The CDR3 reads CASSLGGTDQETQYF. As DNA, the CDR3 is TGCGCCAGCAGCTTGGGCGGGACAGATCAAGAGACCCAGTACTTC.

This clonotype was detected many times. The V and J genes are TRBV20-1 and TRBJ2-7; D might be TRBD1 (6 bases). V lost 7 bases and J 0 bases, leaving 13 bases between the germline ends. CDR3 length: 13 amino acids. Germline V gene lookup returns CDR1 DFQATT and CDR2 SNEGSKA (reference sequence). CDR3 region: CSVSTGFSYEQYF. CDR3 DNA sequence: TGCAGTGTCTCAACAGGGTTCTCCTACGAGCAGTACTTC.

This chain uses TRBV12-3 or TRBV12-4 with TRBJ2-5; 13 bases are a match to TRBD2. The CDR3 runs to 16 residues. The junction had 8 bases not matched to a gene; V was cut back by 5 bases and J by 5 bases. CDR3 nucleotide sequence: TGTGCCAGCAGTCAAGGACTAGCGGGGGTGAGGGAGACCCAGTACTTC. It translates to CASSQGLAGVRETQYF.

This clonotype was found a few times. The chain is built from TRBV10-2 and TRBJ2-7, with D perhaps assigned TRBD1 or TRBD2 (5 bases each). In germline, CDR1 is WSHSY, CDR2 SAAADI. The germline V and J ends were trimmed by 6 bases and 3 bases, with 21 bases remaining between them. The CDR3 extends over 16 amino acids. The DNA for the CDR3 is TGCGCCAGCAGCCACCCTCAGGGACGCACCCACTACGAGCAGTACTTC. Its translation is CASSHPQGRTHYEQYF.

The chain employs TRBV10-3 and TRBJ1-6; 10 bases line up with TRBD1. Unmatched junction bases numbered 5, after V lost 5 bases and J lost 13 bases. The V gene's germline CDR1 is ENHRY and CDR2 SYGVKD. This CDR3 has 13 residues. The CDR3 spells CAISPDRGRPLHF. The CDR3 coding sequence is TGTGCCATCAGTCCGGACAGGGGGAGGCCCCTCCACTTT.

V is TRBV2 and J is TRBJ1-6; 8 bases line up with TRBD1. Per the germline V gene, CDR1 is SNHLY and CDR2 is FYNNEI. The CDR3 spans 15 residues. The V and J ends lost 7 bases and 9 bases, in that order; junction bases with no gene match: 11. CDR3 nucleotide sequence: TGTGCCAGCAACCGGGGGACAGGCACTCTTTCACCCCTCCACTTT. Its protein product is CASNRGTGTLSPLHF. The complete variable domain, with remaining parts taken from reference TRBV2 and TRBJ1-6, reads EPEVTQTPSHQVTQMGQEVILRCVPISNHLYFYWYRQILGQKVEFLVSFYNNEISEKSEIFDDQFSVERPDGSNFTLKIRSTKLEDSAMYFCASNRGTGTLSPLHFGNGTRLTVT.

The chain combines TRBV4-1 with TRBJ1-2; D is perhaps TRBD1 (6 bases). Germline assignment: CDR1 MGHRA and CDR2 YSYEKL. The V and J ends lost 2 bases and 4 bases respectively, with 14 bases between them. The CDR3 loop spans 15 amino acids. This CDR3 reads CASSQYLQGSYGYTF. CDR3 nucleotides: TGCGCCAGCAGCCAATATTTACAGGGCAGCTATGGCTACACCTTC.

V and J are TRBV12-3 or TRBV12-4 and TRBJ1-2; no clear D gene. V was pared by 6 bases and J by 7 bases, with 15 bases between. This CDR3 has 13 amino acids. Here the CDR3 DNA reads TGTGCCAGCAGCCCCCCTGGTGTCGGTGGCTACACCTTC. Amino acids: CASSPPGVGGYTF.

This clonotype showed up just a few times. A much more abundant neighbour one base away suggests this may be a read error. CDR3 nucleotides: TGTGCCAGCACCTCTCAGGTTGGCTACACCTTC. It yields the protein CASTSQVGYTF. V and J are TRBV6-5 and TRBJ1-2, with D unclear. The CDR3 spans 11 residues. V was clipped by 7 bases and J by 7 bases, with 10 bases between them. Germline CDR1 is MNHEY and CDR2 is SVGAGI.

Points on this clonotype: With a much larger clone just one base away, this may be a read error. The chain is built from TRBV4-1 and TRBJ2-7; D is ambiguous. The CDR3 has 15 residues. Germline V lookup: CDR1 MGHRA, CDR2 YSYEKL. CDR3 sequence: CASSQDRSEVYGQYF. The CDR3 bases are TGCGCCAGCAGCCAAGATCGCAGCGAAGTCTACGGGCAGTACTTC.

The sample holds many counts of this clonotype. The chain has TRBV6-1 and TRBJ2-7; D is perhaps TRBD1 or TRBD2 (5 bases each). CDR1 is MNHNS, CDR2 SASEGT, per germline. V was cut by 5 bases and J by 6 bases, with 17 bases left in between. This CDR3 is 14 amino acids long. The CDR3 bases are TGTGCCAGCAGTCCCCTCGGGGCTCAAACCGAGCAGTACTTC. Amino acid sequence: CASSPLGAQTEQYF.

The chain links TRBV6-5 to TRBJ1-2; TRBD1 might be the D (5 bases). CDR1 MNHEY and CDR2 SVGAGI come from the germline V gene. V was clipped by 6 bases and J by 4 bases, with 15 bases between them. There are 14 residues in the CDR3. CDR3 region: CASRPAGPTYGYTF. For the CDR3, the DNA is TGTGCCAGCAGGCCCGCGGGACCGACCTATGGCTACACCTTC.

This clonotype came up many times. The chain uses TRBV27 and TRBJ2-5; D call uncertain. This CDR3 is built from 13 residues. Trimming cost V 5 bases and J 7 bases, with 14 bases left between them. Germline lookup yields CDR1 MNHEY and CDR2 SMNVEV (reference sequence). CDR3 amino acids: CASSVTAQSTQYF. The CDR3 DNA follows: TGTGCCAGCAGTGTGACGGCCCAATCGACCCAGTACTTC.

This clonotype was detected ten times or more. CDR3 DNA: TGTGCCACCCGGACAGGGGGAACTATCTATGGCTACACCTTC. Its translation: CATRTGGTIYGYTF. The rearrangement links TRBV10-3 to TRBJ1-2, with 10 nucleotides matching TRBD1. The V and J ends lost 10 bases and 4 bases, in that order; junction bases with no gene match: 9. The CDR3 loop spans 14 amino acids. The germline V gene encodes CDR1 ENHRY and CDR2 SYGVKD.